The clone carrying this T cell receptor (beta chain) has ten or more counts. The data were taken from a study of regulatory T cells in long-lasting Graves disease. iRepertoire HTBI primers and Arm-PCR of CDR3 regions built TCR beta libraries. TCRdb fed the multiplex PCR reads into MiXCR, producing one record per CDR3 protein. The sample comprises around 250,000 distinct CDR3 sequences, around 20% of which are singletons, and approximately 14% rests with the top ten. Time point specified: newly diagnosed GD, antithyroid drugs for less than 3 months. RNA from PBMCs was the source of the TCR library. Trimming left V 5 bases short and J 1 base short, with 20 bases between. CDR3 size: 17 residues. Germline CDR1 LGHDT, CDR2 YNNKEL (reference sequence).

This sequence joins TRBV3-1 and TRBJ1-1, with D tentatively TRBD1 (5 bases). The sequence was collected from a female donor with Graves disease. The sample in question was peripheral blood mononuclear cells (PBMCs), obtained at new diagnosis, from a patient treated with antithyroid drugs. CDR3 DNA: TGTGCCAGCAGCGAAGGGACCGGGTGGGGCTCGAACACTGAAGCTTTCTTT. Protein product: CASSEGTGWGSNTEAFF. The full variable domain, with the rest looked up from reference TRBV3-1 and TRBJ1-1, is DTAVSQTPKYLVTQMGNDKSIKCEQNLGHDTMYWYKQDSKKFLKIMFSYNNKELIINETVPNRFSPKSPDKAHLNLHINSLELGDSAVYFCASSEGTGWGSNTEAFFGQGTRLTVV.